This entry features one T cell receptor beta chain sequence. Its matching antigen is unknown. This CDR3 region has 16 residues. Trimming at V came to 6 bases and at J to 1 base, leaving 9 bases not matched to a gene. Germline-derived CDR1 and CDR2 are SNHLY and FYNNEI. This record comes from a study of cytomegalovirus exposure and HLA in healthy donors. Study-level background: The roughly 130 validation repertoires used the same platform as the roughly 670 first-cohort repertoires (as reported by a later analysis). Findings and limits, study-wide: First-cohort TCR clusters tended to co-occur in the roughly 120 validation repertoires, a later analysis found. Some 150 TCR beta chains were listed as cytomegalovirus-associated.

Donors came from a validation cohort of 90 to 150 subjects, distinct from the first 666-subject cohort. Profiled with immunoSEQ multiplex PCR; TCRdb holds only in-frame clones, not every one. The sample holds 150,000 to 200,000 clones, approximately 86% seen once. The chain uses TRBV2 and TRBJ1-3, with TRBD1 matching over 7 bases. The receptor was isolated from a man under 40 in good health and CMV-seropositive. The source material was PBMCs. This CDR3 reads CASRQNRGGSGNTIYF. The DNA for the CDR3 is TGTGCCAGCAGACAAAACAGGGGCGGTTCTGGAAACACCATATATTTT.